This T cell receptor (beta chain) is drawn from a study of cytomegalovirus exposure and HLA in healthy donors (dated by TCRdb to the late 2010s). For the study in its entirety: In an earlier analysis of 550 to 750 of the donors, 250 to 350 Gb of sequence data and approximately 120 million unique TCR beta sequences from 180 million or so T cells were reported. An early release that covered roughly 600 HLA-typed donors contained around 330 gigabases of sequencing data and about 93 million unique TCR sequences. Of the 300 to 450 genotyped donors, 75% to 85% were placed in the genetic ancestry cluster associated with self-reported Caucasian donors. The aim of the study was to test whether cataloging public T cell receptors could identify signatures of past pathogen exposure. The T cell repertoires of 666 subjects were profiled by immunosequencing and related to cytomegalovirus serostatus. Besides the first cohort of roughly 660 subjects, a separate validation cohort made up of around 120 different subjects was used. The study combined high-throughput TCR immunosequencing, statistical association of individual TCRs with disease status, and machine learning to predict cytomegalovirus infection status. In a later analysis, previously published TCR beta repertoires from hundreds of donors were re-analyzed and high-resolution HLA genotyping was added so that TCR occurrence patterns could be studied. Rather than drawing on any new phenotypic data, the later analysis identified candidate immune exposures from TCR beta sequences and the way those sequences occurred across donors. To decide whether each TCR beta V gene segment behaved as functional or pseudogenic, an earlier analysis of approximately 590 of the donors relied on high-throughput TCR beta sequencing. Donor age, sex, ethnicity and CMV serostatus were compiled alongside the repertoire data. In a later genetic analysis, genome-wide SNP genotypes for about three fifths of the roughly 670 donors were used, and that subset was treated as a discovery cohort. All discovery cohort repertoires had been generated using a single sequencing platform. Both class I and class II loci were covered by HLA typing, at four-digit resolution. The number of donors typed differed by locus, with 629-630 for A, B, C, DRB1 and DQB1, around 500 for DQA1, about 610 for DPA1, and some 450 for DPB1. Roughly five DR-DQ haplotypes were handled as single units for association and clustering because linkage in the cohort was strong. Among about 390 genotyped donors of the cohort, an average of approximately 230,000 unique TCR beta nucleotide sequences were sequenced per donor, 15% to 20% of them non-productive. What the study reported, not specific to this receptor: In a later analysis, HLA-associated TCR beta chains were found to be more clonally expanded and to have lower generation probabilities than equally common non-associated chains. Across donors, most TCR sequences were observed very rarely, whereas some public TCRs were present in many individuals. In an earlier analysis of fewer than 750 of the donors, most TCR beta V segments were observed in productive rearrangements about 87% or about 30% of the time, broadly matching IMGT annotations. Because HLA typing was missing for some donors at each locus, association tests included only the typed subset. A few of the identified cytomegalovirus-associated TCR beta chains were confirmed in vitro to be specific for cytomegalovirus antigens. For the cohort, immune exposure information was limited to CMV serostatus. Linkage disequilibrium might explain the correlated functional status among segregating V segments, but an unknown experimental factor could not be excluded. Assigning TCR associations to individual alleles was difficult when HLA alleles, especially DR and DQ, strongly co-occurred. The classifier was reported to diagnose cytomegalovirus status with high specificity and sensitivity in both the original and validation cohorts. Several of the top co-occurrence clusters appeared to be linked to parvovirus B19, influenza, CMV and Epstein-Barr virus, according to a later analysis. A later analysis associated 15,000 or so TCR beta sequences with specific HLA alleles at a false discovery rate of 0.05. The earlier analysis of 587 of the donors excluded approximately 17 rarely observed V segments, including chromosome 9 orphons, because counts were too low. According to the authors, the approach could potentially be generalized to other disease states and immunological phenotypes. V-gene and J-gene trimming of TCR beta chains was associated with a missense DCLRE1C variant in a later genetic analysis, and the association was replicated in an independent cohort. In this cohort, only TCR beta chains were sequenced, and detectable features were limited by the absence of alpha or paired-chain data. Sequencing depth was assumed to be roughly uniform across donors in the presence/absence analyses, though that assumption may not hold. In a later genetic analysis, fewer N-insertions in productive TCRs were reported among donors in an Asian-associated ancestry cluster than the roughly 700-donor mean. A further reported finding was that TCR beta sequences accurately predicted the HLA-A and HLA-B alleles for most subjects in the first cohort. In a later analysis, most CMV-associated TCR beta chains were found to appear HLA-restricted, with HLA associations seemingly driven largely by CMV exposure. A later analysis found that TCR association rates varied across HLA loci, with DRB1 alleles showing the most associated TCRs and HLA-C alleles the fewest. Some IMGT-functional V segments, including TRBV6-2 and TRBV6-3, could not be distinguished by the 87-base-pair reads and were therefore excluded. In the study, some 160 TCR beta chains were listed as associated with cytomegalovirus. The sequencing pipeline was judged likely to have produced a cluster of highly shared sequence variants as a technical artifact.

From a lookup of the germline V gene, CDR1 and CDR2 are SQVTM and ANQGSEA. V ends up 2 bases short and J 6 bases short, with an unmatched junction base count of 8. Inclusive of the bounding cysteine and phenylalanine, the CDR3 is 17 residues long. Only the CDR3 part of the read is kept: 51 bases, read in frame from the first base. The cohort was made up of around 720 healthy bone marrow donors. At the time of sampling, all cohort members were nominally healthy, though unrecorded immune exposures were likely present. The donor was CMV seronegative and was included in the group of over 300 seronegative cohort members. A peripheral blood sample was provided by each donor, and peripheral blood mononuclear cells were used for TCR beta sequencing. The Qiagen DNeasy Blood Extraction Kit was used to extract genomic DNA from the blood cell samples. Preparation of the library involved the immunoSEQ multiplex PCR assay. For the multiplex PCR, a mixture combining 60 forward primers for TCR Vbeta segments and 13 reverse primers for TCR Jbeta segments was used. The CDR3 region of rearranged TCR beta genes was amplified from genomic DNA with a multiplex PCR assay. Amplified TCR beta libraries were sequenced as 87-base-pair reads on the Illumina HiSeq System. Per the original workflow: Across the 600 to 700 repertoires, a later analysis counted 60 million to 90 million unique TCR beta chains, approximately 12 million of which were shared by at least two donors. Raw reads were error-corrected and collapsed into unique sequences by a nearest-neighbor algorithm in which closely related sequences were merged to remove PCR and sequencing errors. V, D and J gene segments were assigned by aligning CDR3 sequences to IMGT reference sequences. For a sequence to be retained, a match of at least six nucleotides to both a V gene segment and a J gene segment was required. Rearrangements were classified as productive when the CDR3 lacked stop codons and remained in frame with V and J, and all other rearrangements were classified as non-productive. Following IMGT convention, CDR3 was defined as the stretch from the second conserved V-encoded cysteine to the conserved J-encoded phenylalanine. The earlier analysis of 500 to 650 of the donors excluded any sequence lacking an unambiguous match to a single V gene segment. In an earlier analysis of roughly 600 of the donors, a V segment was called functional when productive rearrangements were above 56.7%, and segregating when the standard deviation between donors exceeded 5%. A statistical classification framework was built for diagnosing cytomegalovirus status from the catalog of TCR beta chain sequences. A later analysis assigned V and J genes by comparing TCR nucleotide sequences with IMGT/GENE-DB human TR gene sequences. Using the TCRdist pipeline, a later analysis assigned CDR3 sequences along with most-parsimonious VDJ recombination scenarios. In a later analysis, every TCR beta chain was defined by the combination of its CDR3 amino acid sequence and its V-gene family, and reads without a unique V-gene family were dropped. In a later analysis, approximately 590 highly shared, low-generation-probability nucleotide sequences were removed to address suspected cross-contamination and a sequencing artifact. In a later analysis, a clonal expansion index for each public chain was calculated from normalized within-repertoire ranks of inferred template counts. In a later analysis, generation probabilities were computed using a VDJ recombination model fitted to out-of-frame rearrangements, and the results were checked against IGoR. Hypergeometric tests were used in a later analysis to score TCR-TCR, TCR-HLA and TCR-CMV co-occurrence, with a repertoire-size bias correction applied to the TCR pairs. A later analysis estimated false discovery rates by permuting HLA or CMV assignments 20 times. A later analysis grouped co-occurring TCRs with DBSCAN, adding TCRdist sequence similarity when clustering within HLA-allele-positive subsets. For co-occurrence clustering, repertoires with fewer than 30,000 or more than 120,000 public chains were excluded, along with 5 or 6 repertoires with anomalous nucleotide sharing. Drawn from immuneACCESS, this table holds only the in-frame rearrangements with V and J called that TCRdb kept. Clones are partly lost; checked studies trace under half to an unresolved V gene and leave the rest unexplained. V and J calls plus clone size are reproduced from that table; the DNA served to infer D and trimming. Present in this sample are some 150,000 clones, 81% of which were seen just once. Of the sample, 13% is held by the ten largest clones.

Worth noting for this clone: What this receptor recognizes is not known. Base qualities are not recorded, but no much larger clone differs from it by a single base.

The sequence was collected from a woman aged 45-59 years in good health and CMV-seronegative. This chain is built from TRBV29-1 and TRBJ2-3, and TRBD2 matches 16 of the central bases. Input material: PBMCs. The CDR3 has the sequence CSVEKGLAGGRSDTQYF. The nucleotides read TGCAGCGTTGAAAAGGGACTAGCGGGGGGGCGATCCGATACGCAGTATTTT.